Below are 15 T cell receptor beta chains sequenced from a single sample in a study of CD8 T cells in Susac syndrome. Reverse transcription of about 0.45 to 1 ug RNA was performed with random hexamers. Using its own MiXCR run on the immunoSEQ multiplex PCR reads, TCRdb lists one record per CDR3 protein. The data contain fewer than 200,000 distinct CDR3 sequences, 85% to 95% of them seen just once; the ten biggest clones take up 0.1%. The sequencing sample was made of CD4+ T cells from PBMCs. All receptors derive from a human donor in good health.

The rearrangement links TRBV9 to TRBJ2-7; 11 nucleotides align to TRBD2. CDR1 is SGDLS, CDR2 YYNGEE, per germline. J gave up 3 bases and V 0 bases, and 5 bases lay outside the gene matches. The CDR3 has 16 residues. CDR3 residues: CASSVGLAGGLYEQYF. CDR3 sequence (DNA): TGTGCCAGCAGCGTAGGTCTAGCGGGGGGACTCTACGAGCAGTACTTC.

The CDR3 here is CASSLAAPGGLRGLFF. In DNA form, the CDR3 reads TGTGCCAGCAGTTTAGCCGCCCCGGGGGGCCTTAGGGGACTGTTTTTT. The chain combines TRBV12-3 or TRBV12-4 with TRBJ1-4, with a possible D match to TRBD1 (6 bases). This CDR3 has 16 amino acids. The V end lost 0 bases, the J end lost 13 bases, and 21 bases lay between the germline ends.

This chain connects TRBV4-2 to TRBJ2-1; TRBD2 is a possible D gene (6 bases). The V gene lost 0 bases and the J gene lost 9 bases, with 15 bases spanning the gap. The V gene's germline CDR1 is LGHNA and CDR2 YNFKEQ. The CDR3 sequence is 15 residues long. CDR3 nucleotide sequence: TGTGCCAGCAGCCAAGATGGGGGTAGCGGAAGTGAGCAGTTCTTC. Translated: CASSQDGGSGSEQFF.

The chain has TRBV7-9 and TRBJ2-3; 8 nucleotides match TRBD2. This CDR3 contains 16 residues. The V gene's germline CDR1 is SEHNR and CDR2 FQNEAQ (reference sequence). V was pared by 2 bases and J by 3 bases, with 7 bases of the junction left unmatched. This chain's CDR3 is CASSLKGPSGTDTQYF. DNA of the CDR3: TGTGCCAGCAGCTTAAAGGGCCCTAGCGGGACAGATACGCAGTATTTT.

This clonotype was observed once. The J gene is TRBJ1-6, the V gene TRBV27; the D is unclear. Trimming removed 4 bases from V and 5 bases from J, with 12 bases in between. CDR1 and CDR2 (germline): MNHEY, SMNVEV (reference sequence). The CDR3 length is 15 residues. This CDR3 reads CASSSSGRDNSPLHF. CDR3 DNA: TGTGCCAGCAGTTCTAGTGGGAGGGATAATTCACCCCTCCACTTT.

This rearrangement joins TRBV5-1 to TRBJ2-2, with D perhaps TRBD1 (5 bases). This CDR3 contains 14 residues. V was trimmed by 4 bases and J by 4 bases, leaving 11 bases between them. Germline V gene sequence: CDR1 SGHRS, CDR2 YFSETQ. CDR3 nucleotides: TGCGCCAGCAGCCTACAAACAGGCACCGGGGAGCTGTTTTTT. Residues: CASSLQTGTGELFF.

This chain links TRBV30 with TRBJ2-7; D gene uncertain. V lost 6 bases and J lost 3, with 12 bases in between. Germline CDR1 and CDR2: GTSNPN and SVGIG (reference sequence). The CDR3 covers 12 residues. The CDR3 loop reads CACRSYGYEQYF. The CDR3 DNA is TGTGCCTGCCGGAGCTACGGCTACGAGCAGTACTTC.

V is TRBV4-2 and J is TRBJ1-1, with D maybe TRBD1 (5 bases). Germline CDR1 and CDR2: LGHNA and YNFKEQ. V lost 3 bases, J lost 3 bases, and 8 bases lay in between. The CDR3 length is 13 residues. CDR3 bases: TGTGCCAGCAGCCAGGGACGGGACACTGAAGCTTTCTTT. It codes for CASSQGRDTEAFF.

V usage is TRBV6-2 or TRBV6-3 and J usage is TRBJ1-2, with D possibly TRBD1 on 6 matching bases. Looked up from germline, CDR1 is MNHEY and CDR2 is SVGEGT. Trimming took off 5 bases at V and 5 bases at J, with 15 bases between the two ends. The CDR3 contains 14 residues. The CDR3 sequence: CASSTQPQGYGYTF. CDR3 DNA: TGTGCCAGCAGTACCCAACCTCAGGGGTATGGCTACACCTTC.

The CDR3 region has the DNA TGTGCCAGCAGTAAACTCGGACAGGGCCGCACAGATACGCAGTATTTT. It is translated as CASSKLGQGRTDTQYF. The gene calls are TRBV28 and TRBJ2-3; 8 bases agree with TRBD1. The germline V gene encodes CDR1 MDHEN and CDR2 SYDVKM. After removal of 5 bases from V and 1 base from J, the junction contained 8 bases not matched to a gene. The CDR3 is 16 residues long.

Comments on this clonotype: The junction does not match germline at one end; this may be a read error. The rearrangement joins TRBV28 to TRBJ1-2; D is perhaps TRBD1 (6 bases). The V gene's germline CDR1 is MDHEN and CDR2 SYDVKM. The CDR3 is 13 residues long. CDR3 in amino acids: CAISGPGDYGYTF. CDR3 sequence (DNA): TGTGCCATCAGTGGCCCAGGGGACTATGGCTACACCTTC.

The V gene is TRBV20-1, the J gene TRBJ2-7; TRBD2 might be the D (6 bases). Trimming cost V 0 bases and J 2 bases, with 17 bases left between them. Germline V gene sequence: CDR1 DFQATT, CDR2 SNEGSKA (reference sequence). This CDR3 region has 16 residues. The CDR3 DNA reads TGCAGTGCTAGAGATCGGCTCGGGAGCGGACCCTACGAGCAGTACGTC. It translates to CSARDRLGSGPYEQYV.

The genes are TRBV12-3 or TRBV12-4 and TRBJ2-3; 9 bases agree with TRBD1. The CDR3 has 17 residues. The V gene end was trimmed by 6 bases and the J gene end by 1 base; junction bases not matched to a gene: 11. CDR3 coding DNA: TGTGCCAGCAGGAAAACAGGGGGCGGATCTGGCACAGATACGCAGTATTTT. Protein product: CASRKTGGGSGTDTQYF.

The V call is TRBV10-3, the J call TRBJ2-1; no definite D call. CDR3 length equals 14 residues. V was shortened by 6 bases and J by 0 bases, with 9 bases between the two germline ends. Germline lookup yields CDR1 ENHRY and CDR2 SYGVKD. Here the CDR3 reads CAIRTDSSYNEQFF. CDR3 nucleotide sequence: TGTGCCATCAGGACGGATAGCTCCTACAATGAGCAGTTCTTC.

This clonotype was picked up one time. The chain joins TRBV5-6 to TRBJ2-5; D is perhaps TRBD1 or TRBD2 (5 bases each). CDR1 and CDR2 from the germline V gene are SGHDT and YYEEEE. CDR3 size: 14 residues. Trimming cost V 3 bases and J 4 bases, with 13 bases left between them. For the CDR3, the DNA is TGTGCCAGCAGCTCCGGGACCATAACAGAGACCCAGTACTTC. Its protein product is CASSSGTITETQYF.